This T cell receptor beta chain was sequenced during a study of blood T cell repertoires in COVID-19. Study summary: COVID-19 samples from acute and convalescent phases originated in the United States, Italy and Spain. PBMCs, B-cell-depleted T cells, or T cells provided the cDNA or gDNA that made up the material.

The CDR3 contains 19 residues. Germline values: CDR1 MNHEY, CDR2 SVGEGT. V was shortened by 0 bases and J by 0 bases, with 19 bases between the two germline ends. Source study methods: By means of reference gene primer amplification, nucleated cell counts were estimated. The method was immunoSEQ multiplex PCR; TCRdb's version includes in-frame clones alone and lacks a portion of them. V, J and clone size are those of that table, while D and trimming were read from the DNA. This table has 55,000 to 75,000 clones, roughly 80% appearing once. Material for sequencing was peripheral blood. The TCR comes from a man between 65 and 79 years old with acute or convalescent COVID-19. V is TRBV6-2 or TRBV6-3 and J is TRBJ2-3; tentative D call: TRBD2 (5 bases). CDR3 amino acids: CASSYSLASATTSTDTQYF. The CDR3 nucleotides are TGTGCCAGCAGTTACTCGCTAGCCTCAGCTACCACTAGCACAGATACGCAGTATTTT.